What follows describes a single T cell receptor beta chain. The table lists this clonotype with a few counts. No antigen is known for it. Base qualities are not provided; no much larger clone lies one nucleotide away. The data stem from a study of CD8 T cells in ankylosing spondylitis (dated by TCRdb to 2015 to 2018). Background for the entire study: The study profiled T cell receptor beta repertoires in healthy donors and ankylosing spondylitis patients to find disease-linked TCR variants. In total, the full study cohort was made up of 85 to 140 healthy donors and 25 ankylosing spondylitis patients. Samples of peripheral blood were taken, and for ankylosing spondylitis patients, synovial fluid was collected as well.

Sequencing took place on an Illumina HiSeq 2500. Quantitative 5'-RACE with molecular barcodes was used to prepare TCR beta libraries. On the authors' methods: A new computational method, built on a probabilistic model of VDJ rearrangement, was used to identify disease-linked TCR variants. The public reads were reanalyzed by TCRdb: fastp trimming at Q25, MiXCR alignment, in-frame beta chains only. Records with the same CDR3 protein are collapsed into one entry carrying the most frequent genes and DNA. The V and J calls here are based on TCRdb, not the publication. This sample comprises about 420,000 distinct CDR3 sequences, 20% to 25% of them detected only once. The biggest ten clones account for approximately 16% of the sample. Overall study results and their limits: Some TCR beta motif variants had previously been reported in synovial fluid and blood of reactive arthritis patients, which suggested common disease-initiation mechanisms. A TCR beta motif of several highly homologous amino acid variants appeared characteristic of blood from ankylosing spondylitis patients. In peripheral blood, the disease-linked clones were found at relatively low frequencies and had a CD8+ phenotype. The disease-linked clones were reported to be significantly enriched in matched synovial fluid samples from ankylosing spondylitis patients.

Per the germline V gene (reference sequence), DFQATT is the CDR1 and SNEGSKA is the CDR2. V is shortened by 0 bases, J by 1 base, and the region joining them spans 14 bases. From the cysteine up to the phenylalanine, the CDR3 has a length of 16 residues. Only the CDR3 DNA is retained, 48 bases long and in frame from the first base. Sequenced material: blood, either unsorted or a sorted T cell fraction (not recorded which). In this chain, TRBV20-1 is recombined with TRBJ2-3, with the D gene possibly TRBD1 or TRBD2, each one fitting 6 bases. The TCR originated in a male donor with ankylosing spondylitis. The CDR3 corresponds to CSARDGGHRGTDTQYF. The DNA reads as follows: TGCAGTGCTAGAGATGGGGGGCACAGAGGCACAGATACGCAGTATTTT.